This T cell receptor beta chain is drawn from a study of cytomegalovirus exposure and HLA in healthy donors. Amplification used 60 Vbeta primers and 13 Jbeta primers. Assay used: immunoSEQ multiplex PCR; TCRdb lists only in-frame clones, some missing. This sample has 100,000 to 150,000 clones, with about four fifths found just once. Whole-study results and caveats: With high specificity and sensitivity, the classifier reportedly diagnosed cytomegalovirus status.

From germline, CDR1 is SGHRS and CDR2 YFSETQ. The CDR3 runs 16 residues. The table lists this clone with a count of one. Its cognate antigen is unknown. Material for sequencing was PBMCs. The sequence was obtained from a woman aged 55-69 years in good health and CMV-seropositive. This sequence joins TRBV5-1 and TRBJ2-5, with D possibly TRBD2 on 5 matching bases. The J call may be mistaken, given a closer DNA end match to TRBJ2-7. The CDR3 here is CASSSSGQARSYEQYF. DNA for the CDR3: TGCGCCAGCAGCTCCAGCGGCCAAGCCCGCTCCTACGAGCAGTACTTC.